These T cell receptor beta chains were read from a single sample in a study of radiotherapy plus CTLA-4 blockade in lung cancer. Profiling relied on immunoSEQ multiplex PCR, and the TCRdb table lists in-frame clones only, not all of them. This sample has around 40,000 clones, with 80% to 90% found just once. Here the sequenced sample was peripheral blood, taken from a patient treated with radiotherapy plus ipilimumab. Source of these receptors: a human donor with non-small cell lung cancer whose response to radiotherapy plus ipilimumab could not be evaluated. The CDR3 runs from the conserved cysteine through the conserved F or W. D genes are given only for firm matches. Rows may omit the clone size; those that give it use once, few, many or a size class.

>NA|TRBJ2-7|NA|TRBV5-4
TGTGCCAGCAGCCATAGTACGGAGGGCTACGAGCAGTACTTC
CASSHSTEGYEQYF
>NA|TRBJ1-1|NA|TRBV28
TGTGCCAGCAGTCCCCCCACAGCCGGAGGAAAGGACACTGAAGCTTTCTTT
CASSPPTAGGKDTEAFF
>NA|TRBJ2-3|once|TRBV28
TGTGCCAGCAGTTTCGGACAGAGCACAGATACGCAGTATTTT
CASSFGQSTDTQYF
>NA|TRBJ2-2|NA|TRBV4-3
TGCGCCAGCAATCCGGGACACAACACCGGGGAGCTGTTTTTT
CASNPGHNTGELFF
>NA|TRBJ1-5|NA|TRBV5-6
TGTGCCAGCAGCTTGGCGGGACTCAGCAATCAGCCCCAGCATTTT
CASSLAGLSNQPQHF
>NA|TRBJ2-3|NA|TRBV5-6
TGTGCCAGCAGCCCCGTTCGGGCAGATACGCAGTATTTT
CASSPVRADTQYF
>NA|TRBJ2-5|NA|TRBV28
TGTGCCAGCAGCCTACAGGGATACCAAGAGACCCAGTACTTC
CASSLQGYQETQYF
>TRBD1|TRBJ1-2|NA|TRBV6-5
TGTGCCAGCAGCCCCCGGACAGGGGCTGGCTACACCTTC
CASSPRTGAGYTF
>NA|TRBJ2-2|NA|TRBV21-1
TGTGCCAGCCAGGGGTGGACAGGGAACACCGGGGAGCTGTTTTTT
CASQGWTGNTGELFF
>TRBD2|TRBJ2-7|few|TRBV28
TGTGCCAGCGAAAATAGGATTCGACTAGCCAACTACGAGCAGTACTTC
CASENRIRLANYEQYF
>TRBD2|TRBJ2-5|NA|TRBV5-1
TGCGCCAGCAGCTTGCAGACGGCGGGAGTTCGAGAGACCCAGTACTTC
CASSLQTAGVRETQYF
>TRBD1|TRBJ1-1|NA|TRBV5-5
TGTGCCAGCAGCCAGGGGGTCAGTACTGAAGCTTTCTTT
CASSQGVSTEAFF
>NA|TRBJ1-1|NA|TRBV2
TGTGCCAGCGCTGGGCGGGGCGGACAGAACACTGAAGCTTTCTTT
CASAGRGGQNTEAFF
>NA|TRBJ1-1|NA|TRBV11-1
TGTGCCAGCAGCAAACAGGGGAACACTGAAGCTTTCTTT
CASSKQGNTEAFF
>TRBD2|TRBJ2-1|NA|TRBV7-2
TGTGCCAGCAGCCTAGGACTAGCGGGGAATGAGCAGTTCTTC
CASSLGLAGNEQFF
>TRBD2|TRBJ2-4|NA|TRBV19
TGTGCCAGTACCCCTCAGAGGCGGGAGTCGGGGGCCAAAAACATTCAGTACTTC
CASTPQRRESGAKNIQYF
>NA|TRBJ2-7|NA|TRBV4-1
TGCGCCAGCAGCCAAGATTGGGGACTTGCCTCCTACGAGCAGTACTTC
CASSQDWGLASYEQYF
>NA|TRBJ1-2|NA|TRBV5-6
TGTGCCAGCAGCGCGGCCCGGGGCTACACCTTC
CASSAARGYTF
>NA|TRBJ1-2|NA|TRBV28
TGTGCCAGCACCTCCCCAGGGCGAAACTATGGCTACACCTTC
CASTSPGRNYGYTF
>NA|TRBJ1-6|few|TRBV25-1
TGTGCCAGCAGTGAATTGAGGGCCGCGGGCAATCCCCTCCACTTT
CASSELRAAGNPLHF
>NA|TRBJ1-5|NA|TRBV27
TGTGCCAGCAGTAACGGCAGGGGAAATCAGCCCCAGCATTTT
CASSNGRGNQPQHF
>NA|TRBJ1-1|NA|TRBV7-9
TGTGCCAGCAGCCTTAGTACAGGGAAGAACACTGAAGCTTTCTTT
CASSLSTGKNTEAFF
>NA|TRBJ1-1|NA|TRBV5-4
TGTGCCAGCAGCCTACAGGGTCGCGGGAACACTGAAGCTTTCTTT
CASSLQGRGNTEAFF
>NA|TRBJ1-1|NA|TRBV14
TGTGCCAGCAGTCAGTATTCATACATTGAAGCTTTCTTT
CASSQYSYIEAFF
>TRBD2|TRBJ2-1|few|TRBV12-5
TGTGCTAGTGGCGCCGGGGGGTCAAACAATGAGCAGTTCTTC
CASGAGGSNNEQFF
>NA|TRBJ2-5|NA|TRBV27
TGTGCCAGCAGCCCCCCGGACTTCCGGGCCGAGACCCAGTACTTC
CASSPPDFRAETQYF
>TRBD1|TRBJ2-2|NA|TRBV9
TGTGCCAGCAGCGTAGCATGGGGACAGTTGAACACCGGGGAGCTGTTTTTT
CASSVAWGQLNTGELFF
>TRBD1|TRBJ2-7|NA|TRBV19
TGTGCCAGTAGTACAACCCGGGACAGCTACGAGCAGTACTTC
CASSTTRDSYEQYF
>NA|TRBJ2-3|NA|TRBV18
TGTGCCAGCTCACCAGATGGCATCGGGACAGATACGCAGTATTTT
CASSPDGIGTDTQYF
>NA|TRBJ1-2|NA|TRBV19
TGTGCCAGTAGTACTACGGGGGACTCAATCTATGGCTACACCTTC
CASSTTGDSIYGYTF
>NA|TRBJ1-1|NA|TRBV6-5
TGTGCCAGCAGTAGACAGACTGAAGCTTTCTTT
CASSRQTEAFF
>NA|TRBJ2-3|once|TRBV7-9
TGTGCCAGCACTCGTACTGGGGCCGGGGATACGCAGTATTTT
CASTRTGAGDTQYF
>TRBD1|TRBJ2-5|NA|TRBV5-1
TGCGCCAGCAGATCCGGGACACAGGGGGCCCAGTACTTC
CASRSGTQGAQYF